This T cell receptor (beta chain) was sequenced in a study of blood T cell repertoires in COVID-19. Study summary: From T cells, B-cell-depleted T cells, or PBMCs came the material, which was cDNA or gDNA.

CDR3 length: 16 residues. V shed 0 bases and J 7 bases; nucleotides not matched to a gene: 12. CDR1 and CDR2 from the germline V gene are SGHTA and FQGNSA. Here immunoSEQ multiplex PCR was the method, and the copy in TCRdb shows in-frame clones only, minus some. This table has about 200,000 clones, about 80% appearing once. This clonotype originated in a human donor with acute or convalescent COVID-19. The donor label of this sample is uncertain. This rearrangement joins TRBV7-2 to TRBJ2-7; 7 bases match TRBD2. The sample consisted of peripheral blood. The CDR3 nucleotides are TGTGCCAGCAGCTTAGCCGGGCGGGGGATCCCAGGAGAGCAGTACTTC. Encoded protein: CASSLAGRGIPGEQYF.